This TCR beta chain derives from a study of blood T cell repertoires in COVID-19 (dated by TCRdb to 2020 to 2022). Regarding the research as a whole: Samples from collaborators originated in the United States, Italy and Spain and spanned both the acute and convalescent phases of COVID-19. The material from the prospective study consisted of cDNA or gDNA derived from T cells, B-cell-depleted T cells, or PBMCs. Subjects who had been exposed to COVID-19, were actively infected with it, or had recovered from it provided the deeply sampled blood TCRbeta repertoires that made up the dataset. The repertoires were released in a freely available public database meant as a resource for research on the immune response to SARS-CoV-2. Samples came from the ongoing ImmuneRACE study (first 160 participants) plus 1,254 subjects from 6 global collaborators. A de-identified subject ID, COVID-19 status, age in years and sex were almost always included in the sample metadata. Where available, HLA class I and class II types were taken from metadata supplied by the sample provider and were not determined by assay-based typing. General findings and caveats noted by the study authors: The quantity of clinical and demographic metadata differed by source and by participant and was supplied without curation.

As concerns this clone: The target of this receptor is not known. No qualities accompany the bases; no much larger clone lies one base away.

TCRbeta CDR3 regions were amplified from genomic DNA by means of the immunoSEQ Assay, a bias-controlled multiplex PCR. Per the original workflow: The number of nucleated cells in each sample was estimated by amplification of reference gene primers within the assay. To quantify the absolute abundance of each unique TCRbeta CDR3 rearrangement, sequence reads were collapsed and filtered. For each sample, productive Simpson clonality was calculated as the square root of Simpson's diversity index across productive rearrangements. This immuneACCESS table, as held by TCRdb, lists in-frame sequences with V and J called but not all clones. Of the missing ones, under half trace to an unresolved V gene in checked studies; the others have no known cause. The V and J calls and the clone size are those of that table, but D and trimming were determined from the DNA. This sample lists more than 85,000 clones; around 90% were detected once. The top ten clones comprise about 1.1% of the sample.

Collaborating institutions collected whole blood in K2EDTA tubes following their own protocols. For TCRbeta analysis, collaborators shipped samples as frozen whole blood, isolated PBMCs, or DNA extracted from either of those sample types. The germline V gene supplies CDR1 SGHRS and CDR2 YFSETQ. The germline V end is reduced by 3 bases and the J end by 12 bases; junction bases left unmatched: 6. The CDR3 spans 14 residues, from the cysteine through the phenylalanine. The only DNA kept is the CDR3, 42 bases in frame from the first base. The receptor was isolated from a human donor in a cohort sampled during active COVID-19. Material for sequencing was peripheral blood. The rearranged chain carries TRBV5-1 and TRBJ2-1, with TRBD2 identical over 13 junction bases. The CDR3 region: CASSSTSGRDPQFF. The DNA sequence reads TGCGCCAGCAGCTCCACTAGCGGGAGGGACCCGCAGTTCTTC. Outside the CDR3, residues come from the reference TRBV5-1 and TRBJ2-1 proteins, so the full variable domain is: KAGVTQTPRYLIKTRGQQVTLSCSPISGHRSVSWYQQTPGQGLQFLFEYFSETQRNKGNFPGRFSGRQFSNSRSEMNVSTLELGDSALYLCASSSTSGRDPQFFGPGTRLTVL.